This entry is about one TCR beta chain. Its recognized antigen is unknown. No base-level quality is on record; no much larger clone is a single base apart. The sample belongs to a study of blood T cells in healthy people across ages (dated by TCRdb to about 2015). Study-level background: In model experiments, template switching captured roughly one uniquely barcoded TCR beta cDNA molecule for every two T cells. Using deep sequencing normalized with unique cDNA molecular identifiers, the study measured how TCR beta repertoire diversity changes with age. The donors were divided into four age groups: young (average around 15 years), middle-aged (roughly 40), aged (under 70) and long-lived (around 80). To avoid experimental bias, donors of different ages were distributed randomly across sequencing lanes. The study analyzed two additional independent replicas of 1 million unique cDNA reads from the same blood draw for two donors, one aged 18 to 30 and one aged 80 or older.

The CDR1 and CDR2 encoded by the germline V gene are SGHRS and YFSETQ. Its CDR3 holds 13 amino acids, cysteine through phenylalanine. The read is trimmed to its CDR3 DNA, 39 bases read in frame from base 1. A distance of 10 bases separates the germline ends of V and J, which lose 4 bases and 6 bases respectively. Libraries were built with 5' RACE. Instrument on record: Illumina HiSeq 2500. The second PCR ran for about 7 to 11 cycles and used a J-beta primer mix along with a sample-barcoded 5' primer. A unique molecular identifier was introduced onto each TCR beta cDNA molecule by a template-switch 5' adaptor carrying 12 random nucleotides. Each sample yielded at least 2.5 million CDR3-containing paired-end reads. First-strand cDNA synthesis was performed from all RNA using the Mint cDNA synthesis kit, with priming by a TRBC-specific oligonucleotide. After uracil-DNA glycosylase treatment, a first 18-cycle PCR used universal primers M1SS and BC2_uni_R on all cDNA. The study's processing was this. For normalization, 1 million high-quality reads were randomly selected from each sample, with every read carrying a distinct molecular identifier. Reads with shared molecular identifiers were discarded instead of being binned into consensus sequences. MiTCR, run with a Q25 quality threshold and the strictest error-elimination algorithm, handled CDR3 identification, clonotype clustering and error correction. Lower-bound total TCR beta diversity was estimated with a nonparametric unseen species model using Euler transformation. TCRdb's own reprocessing of the public reads used fastp at Q25 and MiXCR and kept productive beta chains. Rows matching on CDR3 protein sequence are summarized as one entry with the most common DNA and genes. The V and J calls shown here were made by TCRdb, not taken from the authors' results. The sample yields about 1.8 million distinct CDR3 sequences; around half were counted once. Together, the top ten hold over 2% of the sample.

Systemically healthy Caucasian individuals from Russia, 39 in total and aged about 6 to 90 years, were included as donors. Each donor gave about 10 milliliters of peripheral blood, drawn into EDTA-treated Vacutainer tubes. Ficoll-Paque density-gradient centrifugation was used to isolate PBMCs, with at least 7 million per sample. Trizol reagent was used to extract total RNA from the PBMCs, yielding at least 5.5 micrograms per sample. Naive CD45RAhigh/CD27high T cell percentages were measured by flow cytometry on a PBMC aliquot from every donor. Overall results and qualifications from the work: A strong correlation was found between observed TCR beta diversity and the percentage of naive T cells measured by flow cytometry. Estimates of total diversity based on one million sequenced T cells were regarded as lower bounds and as underestimates. Because donor CMV infection status was unknown, age-related changes in expanded clonotypes were potentially confounded. Compared with the aged group, more naive CD4+ T cells, fewer expanded clones and increased TCR diversity were shown by the long-lived group, suggesting age selection. As age increased, observed TCR beta diversity per million T cells dropped in a roughly linear way, and a significant reduction was already evident by age around 41. Conclusive comparison of naive and antigen-experienced compartments was prevented by the profiling of bulk unsorted PBMCs.

Recombination joined TRBV5-1 with TRBJ2-2, and perhaps TRBD1 as D gene, on 6 matching bases. The clonotype was recovered from a woman between 35 and 50 years old in good health. Sequencing was carried out using blood. This receptor has the CDR3 CASSRPGAGELFF. At the DNA level, the sequence is TGCGCCAGCAGCCGCCCAGGGGCCGGGGAGCTGTTTTTT.